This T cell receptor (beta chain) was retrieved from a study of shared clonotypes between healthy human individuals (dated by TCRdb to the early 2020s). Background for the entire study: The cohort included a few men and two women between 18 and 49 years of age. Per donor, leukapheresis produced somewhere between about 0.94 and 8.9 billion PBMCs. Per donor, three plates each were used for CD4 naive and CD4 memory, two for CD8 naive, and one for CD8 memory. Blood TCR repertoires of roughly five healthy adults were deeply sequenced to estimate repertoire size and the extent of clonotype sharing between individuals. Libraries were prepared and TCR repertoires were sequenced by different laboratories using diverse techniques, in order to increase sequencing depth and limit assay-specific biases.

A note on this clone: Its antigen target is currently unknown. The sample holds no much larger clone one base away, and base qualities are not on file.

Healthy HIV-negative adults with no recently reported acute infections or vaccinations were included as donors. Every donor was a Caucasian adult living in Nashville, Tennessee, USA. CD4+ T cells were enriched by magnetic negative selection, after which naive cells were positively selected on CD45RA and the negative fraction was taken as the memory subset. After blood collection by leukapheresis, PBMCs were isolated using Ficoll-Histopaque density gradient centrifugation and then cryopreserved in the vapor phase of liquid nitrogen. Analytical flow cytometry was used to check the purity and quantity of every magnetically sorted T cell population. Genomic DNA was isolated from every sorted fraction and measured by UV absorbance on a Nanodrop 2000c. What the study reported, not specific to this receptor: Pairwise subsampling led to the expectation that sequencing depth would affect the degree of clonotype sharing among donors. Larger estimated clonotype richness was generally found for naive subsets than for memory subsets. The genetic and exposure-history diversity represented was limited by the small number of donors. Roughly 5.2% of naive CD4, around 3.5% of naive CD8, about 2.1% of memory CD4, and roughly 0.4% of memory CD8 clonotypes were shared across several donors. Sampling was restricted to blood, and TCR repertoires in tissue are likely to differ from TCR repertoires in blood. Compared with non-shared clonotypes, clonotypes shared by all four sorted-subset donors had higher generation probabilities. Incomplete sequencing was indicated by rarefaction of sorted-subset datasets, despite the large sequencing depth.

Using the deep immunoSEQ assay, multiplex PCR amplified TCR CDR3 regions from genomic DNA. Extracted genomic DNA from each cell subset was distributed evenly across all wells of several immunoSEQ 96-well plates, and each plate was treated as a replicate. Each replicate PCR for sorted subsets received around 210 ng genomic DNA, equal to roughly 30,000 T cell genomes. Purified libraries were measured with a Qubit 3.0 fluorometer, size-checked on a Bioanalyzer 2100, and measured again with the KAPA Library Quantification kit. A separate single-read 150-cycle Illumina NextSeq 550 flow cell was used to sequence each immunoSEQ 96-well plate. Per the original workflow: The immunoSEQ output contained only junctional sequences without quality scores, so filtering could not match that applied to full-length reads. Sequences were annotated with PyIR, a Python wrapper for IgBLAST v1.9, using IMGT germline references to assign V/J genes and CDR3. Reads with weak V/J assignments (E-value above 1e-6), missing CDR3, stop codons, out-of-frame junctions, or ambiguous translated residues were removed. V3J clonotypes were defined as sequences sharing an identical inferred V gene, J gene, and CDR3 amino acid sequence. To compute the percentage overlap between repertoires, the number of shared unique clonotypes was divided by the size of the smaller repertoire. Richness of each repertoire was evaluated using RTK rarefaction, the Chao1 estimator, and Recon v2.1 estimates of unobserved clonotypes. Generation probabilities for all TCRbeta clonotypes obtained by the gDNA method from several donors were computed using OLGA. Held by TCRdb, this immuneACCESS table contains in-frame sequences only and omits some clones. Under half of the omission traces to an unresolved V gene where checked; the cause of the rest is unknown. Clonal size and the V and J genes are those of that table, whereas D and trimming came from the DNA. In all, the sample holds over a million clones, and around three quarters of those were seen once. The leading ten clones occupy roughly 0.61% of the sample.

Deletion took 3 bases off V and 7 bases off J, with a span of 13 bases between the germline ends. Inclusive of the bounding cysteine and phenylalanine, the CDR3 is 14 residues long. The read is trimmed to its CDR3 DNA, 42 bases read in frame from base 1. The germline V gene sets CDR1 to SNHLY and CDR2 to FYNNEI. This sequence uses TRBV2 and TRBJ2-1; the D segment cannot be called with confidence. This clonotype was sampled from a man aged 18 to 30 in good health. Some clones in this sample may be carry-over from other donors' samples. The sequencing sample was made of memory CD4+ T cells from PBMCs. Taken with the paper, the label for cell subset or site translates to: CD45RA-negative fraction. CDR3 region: CASSDVSSANEQFF. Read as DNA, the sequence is TGTGCCAGCAGTGATGTCTCTAGTGCGAATGAGCAGTTCTTC.